The 28 T cell receptor beta chains given below trace back to one sample, sequenced in a study of T cells after yellow fever vaccination. One entry per CDR3 protein results from TCRdb running MiXCR on the 5' RACE reads. This sample has roughly 340,000 distinct CDR3 sequences, with about 8.7% found just once. Sample: PBMCs, taken on the day of the first yellow fever vaccination. Source of these receptors: a man younger than 35 who received the YFV17D yellow fever vaccine.

Only a few counts were recorded for this clonotype. The chain couples TRBV20-1 to TRBJ2-5, with TRBD1 as a possible D gene (5 bases). The CDR3 spans 13 residues. CDR1 is DFQATT, CDR2 SNEGSKA, per germline (reference sequence). The V end lost 2 bases, the J end lost 5 bases, and 12 bases lay between the germline ends. Written as DNA, the CDR3 is TGCAGTGCTAGAAAGGGGCAGGAGGAGACCCAGTACTTC. Protein product: CSARKGQEETQYF.

The chain is built from TRBV12-3 or TRBV12-4 and TRBJ1-5, with D unresolved. V was cut by 9 bases and J by 0 bases, with 15 bases left in between. CDR3 length equals 15 residues. The CDR3 DNA is TGTGCCAGTCTTTGGCAGACTCATAGCAATCAGCCCCAGCATTTT. The encoded protein is CASLWQTHSNQPQHF.

The sample holds many counts of this clonotype. CDR3 in DNA: TGTGCCAGCAGCCCGGACAGAAACTATGGCTACACCTTC. Protein product: CASSPDRNYGYTF. V is TRBV5-6 and J is TRBJ1-2; weak D call: TRBD1 (6 bases). The CDR3 sequence is 13 residues long. Germline lookup yields CDR1 SGHDT and CDR2 YYEEEE. Trimming took off 4 bases at V and 2 bases at J, with 9 bases between the two ends.

V and J are TRBV15 and TRBJ2-5; D tentatively reads TRBD1 or TRBD2 (6 bases each). Per the germline V gene, CDR1 is LNHNV and CDR2 is YYDKDF (reference sequence). Trimming stripped 1 base from V and 3 bases from J, with 15 bases between. This CDR3 is built from 16 residues. This CDR3 is CATSRGGASAKETQYF. For the CDR3, the DNA is TGTGCCACCAGCAGAGGGGGGGCATCTGCCAAAGAGACCCAGTACTTC.

This clonotype was observed a few times. This chain joins TRBV20-1 and TRBJ1-5; D is unclear. The CDR3 extends over 14 amino acids. The germline gives CDR1 DFQATT, CDR2 SNEGSKA (reference sequence). V was shortened by 3 bases and J by 4 bases, with 13 bases between the two germline ends. CDR3 protein: CSASLGLPNQPQHF. Here the CDR3 DNA reads TGCAGTGCTAGCTTAGGATTACCAAATCAGCCCCAGCATTTT.

There are a few counts of this clonotype. The chain has TRBV24-1 and TRBJ2-2; D is uncertain. CDR3 length equals 12 residues. V was cut by 5 bases and J by 7 bases, with 7 bases left in between. CDR1 and CDR2 from the germline V gene are KGHDR and SFDVKD. CDR3 nucleotide sequence: TGTGCCACCAGTGTGATGGGCGGGGAGCTGTTTTTT. Protein product: CATSVMGGELFF.

The chain links TRBV5-6 to TRBJ2-5; D possibly corresponds to TRBD1 (5 bases). CDR3 size: 14 residues. Germline CDR1 reads SGHDT; CDR2 reads YYEEEE. Trimming removed 6 bases at V and 1 base at J, with 13 bases between. The CDR3 is CASTSQDIQETQYF. CDR3 coding DNA: TGTGCCAGCACCTCACAGGACATCCAAGAGACCCAGTACTTC.

The V gene is TRBV5-5, the J gene TRBJ2-7; the match to TRBD1 covers 8 bases. The V gene end was trimmed by 6 bases and the J gene end by 0 bases; junction bases not matched to a gene: 8. Germline lookup yields CDR1 SGHKS and CDR2 YYEKEE (reference sequence). This CDR3 comprises 15 residues. The CDR3 nucleotides read TGTGCCAGCAACCCCGGGGACAGGCCCTCCTACGAGCAGTACTTC. Translation gives CASNPGDRPSYEQYF.

This clonotype was seen a handful of times. The gene calls are TRBV29-1 and TRBJ1-5; 7 bases are shared with TRBD1. V shed 5 bases and J 0 bases; nucleotides not matched to a gene: 7. Germline CDR1 and CDR2: SQVTM and ANQGSEA. This CDR3 has 15 residues. CDR3 region: CSVQPGTDSNQPQHF. CDR3 sequence (DNA): TGCAGCGTTCAACCTGGGACAGATAGCAATCAGCCCCAGCATTTT. The full variable domain, completed using reference TRBV29-1 and TRBJ1-5, is SAVISQKPSRDICQRGTSLTIQCQVDSQVTMMFWYRQQPGQSLTLIATANQGSEATYESGFVIDKFPISRPNLTFSTLTVSNMSPEDSSIYLCSVQPGTDSNQPQHFGDGTRLSIL.

This clonotype was counted at least ten times. This chain joins TRBV14 and TRBJ1-4; D remains ambiguous. Germline CDR1 and CDR2: SGHDN and FVKESK. V lost 3 bases and J lost 10, with 12 bases in between. The CDR3 length is 13 residues. CDR3: CASSQGSGGKLFF. CDR3 bases: TGTGCCAGCAGCCAGGGATCTGGTGGAAAACTGTTTTTT.

This clonotype has a handful of counts. CDR3 DNA sequence: TGTGCCAGCAGTTACTTCCGGGAGCCGAGGAGGGAAGAGACCCAGTACTTC. Translated, it gives CASSYFREPRREETQYF. The V call is TRBV6-2 or TRBV6-3, the J call TRBJ2-5; D perhaps matches TRBD2 (6 bases). Germline CDR1 and CDR2: MNHEY and SVGEGT. Trimming removed 1 base at V and 3 bases at J, with 18 bases between. The CDR3 is 17 amino acids.

This clonotype was seen a few times. The rearrangement links TRBV12-3 or TRBV12-4 to TRBJ1-1; D remains unclear. The CDR3 runs to 14 residues. V was clipped by 6 bases and J by 1 base, with 12 bases between them. CDR3 residues: CASRGNQTNTEAFF. CDR3 nucleotide sequence: TGTGCCAGCAGGGGGAACCAGACGAACACTGAAGCTTTCTTT.

This clonotype has a handful of counts. The chain joins TRBV29-1 to TRBJ2-4; D is possibly TRBD1 or TRBD2 (6 bases each). Trimming removed 0 bases from V and 4 bases from J, with 22 bases in between. Germline CDR1 is SQVTM and CDR2 is ANQGSEA. The CDR3 spans 18 residues. The chain's CDR3 is CSVEDPGAEGRWKNIQYF. The CDR3 region has the DNA TGCAGCGTTGAAGACCCGGGGGCGGAGGGGCGATGGAAAAACATTCAGTACTTC.

This clonotype was seen many times. The rearrangement links TRBV29-1 to TRBJ1-5; the D is unclear. This CDR3 region has 13 residues. Germline CDR1 SQVTM, CDR2 ANQGSEA. The ends were cut back, 1 base at V and 7 bases at J, with 11 bases in the middle. DNA for the CDR3: TGCAGCGTTGAAGTGGGCCCAGGACAGCCCCAGCATTTT. It is translated as CSVEVGPGQPQHF.

This clonotype was picked up a small number of times. The CDR3 region is CASSENGIPYGYTF. The CDR3 bases are TGTGCCAGCAGTGAAAATGGGATCCCCTATGGCTACACCTTC. The rearrangement uses TRBV2 and TRBJ1-2; D not resolved. Per the germline V gene, CDR1 is SNHLY and CDR2 is FYNNEI. CDR3 size: 14 residues. Trimming cost V 2 bases and J 4 bases, with 11 bases left between them.

The rearrangement uses TRBV6-2 or TRBV6-3 and TRBJ1-6; D perhaps matches TRBD1 (6 bases). The CDR3 extends over 13 amino acids. V gave up 6 bases and J gave up 11 bases, with 14 bases separating them. The germline gives CDR1 MNHEY, CDR2 SVGEGT. In DNA form, the CDR3 reads TGTGCCAGCAGCGCCACAGGGAACACACCCCTCCACTTT. It translates to CASSATGNTPLHF.

The J gene is TRBJ1-1, the V gene TRBV5-4, with a weak D call TRBD1 (5 bases). The V gene's germline CDR1 is SGHNT and CDR2 YYREEE (reference sequence). This CDR3 is 15 amino acids long. Trimming removed 3 bases from V and 1 base from J, with 13 bases in between. CDR3 bases: TGTGCCAGCAGCTCAACCTTCACAGGGAACACTGAAGCTTTCTTT. Its translation: CASSSTFTGNTEAFF.

The V gene is TRBV7-9, the J gene TRBJ1-5; no clear D gene. V gave up 6 bases and J gave up 5 bases, with 14 bases separating them. This CDR3 spans 14 amino acids. Germline values: CDR1 SEHNR, CDR2 FQNEAQ (reference sequence). In nucleotides, the CDR3 is TGTGCCAGCAGAATCTTCGGGGAGTATCAGCCCCAGCATTTT. This encodes CASRIFGEYQPQHF.

As for this clonotype: At one end the junction does not follow the germline gene, possibly because of a read error. The chain uses TRBV7-2 and TRBJ2-3; D perhaps matches TRBD1 (5 bases). Germline V gene data show CDR1 as SGHTA and CDR2 as FQGNSA. CDR3 length: 12 residues. CDR3 sequence: CASRKQTDTKYF. In nucleotides, the CDR3 is TGTGCCAGCAGAAAACAGACAGATACGAAGTATTTT.

In its sample, this clonotype was seen a few times. The V call is TRBV6-1, the J call TRBJ2-1; D is possibly TRBD1 (6 bases). Germline lookup yields CDR1 MNHNS and CDR2 SASEGT. Trimming shortened V by 7 bases and J by 1 base, and 14 bases separated the two germline ends. This CDR3 spans 15 amino acids. The CDR3 loop is CASTTLGQSYNEQFF. The CDR3, as DNA: TGTGCCAGCACCACCCTCGGACAGTCCTACAATGAGCAGTTCTTC.

V and J are TRBV4-2 and TRBJ2-6; the D is unclear. CDR3 size: 17 residues. Germline CDR1 is LGHNA and CDR2 is YNFKEQ. The V and J ends lost 1 base and 0 bases respectively, with 10 bases between them. This CDR3 is CASSQVRHYSGANVLTF. The CDR3 DNA sequence: TGTGCCAGCAGCCAAGTTCGACATTACTCTGGGGCCAACGTCCTGACTTTC.

This chain links TRBV7-9 with TRBJ2-3, with 7 positions matching TRBD2. V trimming: 2 bases; J trimming: 1 base; junction bases outside the gene matches: 6. Germline V gives CDR1 SEHNR, CDR2 FQNEAQ (reference sequence). This CDR3 is built from 16 residues. CDR3 region: CASSLFSAGGTDTQYF. The CDR3 DNA reads as TGTGCCAGCAGCTTATTTTCGGCGGGGGGCACAGATACGCAGTATTTT.

This clonotype was seen more than once but under ten times. V and J are TRBV10-3 and TRBJ1-2, with D unclear. This CDR3 region has 11 residues. Germline V lookup: CDR1 ENHRY, CDR2 SYGVKD. V was shortened by 10 bases and J by 0 bases, with 6 bases between the two germline ends. CDR3 amino acids: CATRANYGYTF. The CDR3 DNA is TGTGCCACCCGGGCTAACTATGGCTACACCTTC.

This clonotype was detected a few times. The V call is TRBV2, the J call TRBJ2-2, with unresolved D. Germline loops: CDR1 SNHLY, CDR2 FYNNEI. Deletions cut 4 bases from V and 0 bases from J, with 9 bases between. The CDR3 is 15 residues long. The CDR3 DNA reads TGTGCCAGCAGTGTGGTCAGTTCGAACACCGGGGAGCTGTTTTTT. This translates into CASSVVSSNTGELFF.

There are a few counts of this clonotype. V is TRBV9 and J is TRBJ2-3; no firm D call. The germline CDR1 and CDR2 sequences are SGDLS and YYNGEE. V was pared by 4 bases and J by 7 bases, with 10 bases between. The CDR3 spans 12 residues. The CDR3 DNA follows: TGTGCCAGCAGCCCAGAAGGGTATACGCAGTATTTT. This sequence encodes CASSPEGYTQYF.

J is TRBJ2-3 and V is TRBV24-1; TRBD1 might be the D (5 bases). The germline gives CDR1 KGHDR, CDR2 SFDVKD. The CDR3 totals 15 residues. The V end lost 3 bases, the J end lost 2 bases, and 11 bases lay between the germline ends. This CDR3 reads CATSDGGQTTDTQYF. The CDR3 DNA sequence: TGTGCCACCAGTGATGGCGGACAAACCACAGATACGCAGTATTTT.

This clonotype was counted between two and nine times. The V call is TRBV11-1, the J call TRBJ1-5, with 9 nucleotides matching TRBD1. Germline V gives CDR1 SGHAT, CDR2 FQDESV (reference sequence). The CDR3 consists of 19 residues. V dropped 5 bases and J dropped 5; count of bases not matched to a gene: 19. CDR3 residues: CASSPARTGADSKDQPQHF. The CDR3 region has the DNA TGTGCCAGCAGCCCCGCTCGGACAGGGGCTGATTCTAAAGATCAGCCCCAGCATTTT.

This clonotype occurred many times. The chain combines TRBV5-1 with TRBJ1-3; tentatively, D is TRBD1 (6 bases). V was clipped by 0 bases and J by 0 bases, with 10 bases between them. CDR1 SGHRS and CDR2 YFSETQ come from the germline V gene. The CDR3 is 16 residues long. The CDR3 DNA is TGCGCCAGCAGCTTGGTTACAGGGACCTCTGGAAACACCATATATTTT. It specifies CASSLVTGTSGNTIYF. The entire variable domain, with the rest obtained from reference TRBV5-1 and TRBJ1-3, is as follows: KAGVTQTPRYLIKTRGQQVTLSCSPISGHRSVSWYQQTPGQGLQFLFEYFSETQRNKGNFPGRFSGRQFSNSRSEMNVSTLELGDSALYLCASSLVTGTSGNTIYFGEGSWLTVV.